This T cell receptor (beta chain) was identified during a study of T cell responses to AZD1222 COVID-19 vaccine. CDR1 is DFQATT and CDR2 is SNEGSKA in the germline V gene (reference sequence). The CDR3 runs 14 residues. Between the trimmed V and J ends, which lost 3 bases and 2 bases, there was a span of 10 bases. Here immunoSEQ multiplex PCR was the method, and the copy in TCRdb shows in-frame clones only, minus some. The sample contains 75,000 to 100,000 clones, about nine tenths of which appear only once. The sequence came from an adult in good health. The specimen was peripheral blood, collected on day 0 of AZD1222 vaccination. The rearrangement joins TRBV20-1 to TRBJ2-2; D may be TRBD1 (6 bases). The CDR3 nucleotides read TGCAGTGCTAGTGGCAGGGGCAACACCGGGGAGCTGTTTTTT. It is translated as CSASGRGNTGELFF.